The T cell receptor (beta chain) described here comes from a study of regulatory T cells in long-lasting Graves disease. The CDR3 runs 13 residues. Looked up from germline, CDR1 is DFQATT and CDR2 is SNEGSKA (reference sequence). The V end lost 3 bases, the J end lost 2 bases, and 11 bases lay between the germline ends. This clonotype was seen repeatedly, ten times or more. Its antigen is not identified. Libraries of TCR beta came from iRepertoire HTBI primers plus Arm-PCR of CDR3 regions. TCRdb passed the multiplex PCR reads through MiXCR, listing each CDR3 protein once. Counted here are a few hundred thousand distinct CDR3 sequences, roughly a fifth occurring once; the ten biggest clones make up about 56%. The time point: persistent/refractory GD, antithyroid drugs over 5 years with positive TRAb. PBMC RNA served as the TCR library source. Study-wide findings and caveats: Thyroid tissue was not sampled; only peripheral blood was.

This specimen consisted of peripheral blood mononuclear cells (PBMCs), obtained when the disease was refractory, from a patient treated with antithyroid drugs. The chain has TRBV20-1 and TRBJ2-7; no definite D call. The TCR comes from a female donor with Graves disease. The CDR3 DNA reads TGCAGTGCTAGTAGAGCGTATGCCTACGAGCAGTACTTC. Translated: CSASRAYAYEQYF.